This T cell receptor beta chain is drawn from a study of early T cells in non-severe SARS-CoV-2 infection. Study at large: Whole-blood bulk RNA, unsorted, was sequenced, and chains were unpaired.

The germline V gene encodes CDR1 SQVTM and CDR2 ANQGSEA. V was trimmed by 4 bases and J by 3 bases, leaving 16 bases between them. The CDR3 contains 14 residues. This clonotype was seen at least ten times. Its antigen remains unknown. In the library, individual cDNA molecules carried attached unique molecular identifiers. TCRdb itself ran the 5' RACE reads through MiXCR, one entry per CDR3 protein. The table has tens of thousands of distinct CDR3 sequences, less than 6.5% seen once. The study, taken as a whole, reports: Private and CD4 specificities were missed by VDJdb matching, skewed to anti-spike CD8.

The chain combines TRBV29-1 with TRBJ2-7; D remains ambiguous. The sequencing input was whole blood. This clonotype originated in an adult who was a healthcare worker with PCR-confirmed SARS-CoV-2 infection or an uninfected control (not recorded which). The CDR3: CSVVVLRANYEQYF. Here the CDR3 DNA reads TGCAGCGTTGTCGTACTACGGGCCAACTACGAGCAGTACTTC.